This TCR beta chain was retrieved from a study of OX40 agonist ivuxolimab in advanced cancers. In germline, CDR1 is MDHEN, CDR2 SYDVKM. The V and J ends lost 5 bases and 7 bases respectively, with 20 bases between them. The CDR3 contains 15 residues. Measured with immunoSEQ multiplex PCR; TCRdb has only the in-frame clones, and not every one. This sample has roughly 120,000 clones, with 80% to 90% found just once. The sequence derives from an adult with an advanced solid tumor such as melanoma, head and neck, liver or kidney cancer. The sequencing used CD4+ or CD8+ T cells sorted from blood, collected in a trial of the OX40 agonist ivuxolimab. This chain links TRBV28 with TRBJ2-5; possibly TRBD1 or TRBD2 for D (6 bases each). The CDR3 loop is CASSMGLGGSGTQYF. The CDR3 DNA sequence: TGTGCCAGCAGTATGGGGCTAGGGGGGTCTGGGACCCAGTACTTC.